This T cell receptor (beta chain) comes out of a study of T-cell memory formation after mild COVID-19. Study-level background: Largely, the TCR clusters proved donor specific.

The CDR3 spans 12 residues. V was trimmed by 6 bases and J by 7 bases, leaving 12 bases between them. The V gene's germline CDR1 is SEHNR and CDR2 FQNEAQ (reference sequence). This clonotype turned up a few times. Its antigen remains unknown. Findings of the study overall: Later expanders leaned CD4+, whereas clones that contracted between day 15 and 85 were balanced CD4/CD8. What remained unconfirmed was the SARS-CoV-2 specificity of second-wave clones peaking on day 37.

Employing constant-segment primers, 5'RACE generated TCR alpha and TCR beta cDNA libraries bearing sample barcodes and UMIs. Using its own MiXCR run on the 5' RACE reads, TCRdb lists one record per CDR3 protein. The profile shows 250,000 to 350,000 distinct CDR3 sequences, around 19% of them singletons. This TCR was recovered from a young man who had mild COVID-19 (a few samples of this study predate the infection). Cell type and time point are not known. The specimen was PBMCs or a T cell subset sorted from them (not recorded which). The chain links TRBV7-9 to TRBJ2-5; no definite D call. As DNA, the CDR3 is TGTGCCAGCAGTTCCGCCCTGGGGACCCAGTACTTC. Its protein is CASSSALGTQYF.